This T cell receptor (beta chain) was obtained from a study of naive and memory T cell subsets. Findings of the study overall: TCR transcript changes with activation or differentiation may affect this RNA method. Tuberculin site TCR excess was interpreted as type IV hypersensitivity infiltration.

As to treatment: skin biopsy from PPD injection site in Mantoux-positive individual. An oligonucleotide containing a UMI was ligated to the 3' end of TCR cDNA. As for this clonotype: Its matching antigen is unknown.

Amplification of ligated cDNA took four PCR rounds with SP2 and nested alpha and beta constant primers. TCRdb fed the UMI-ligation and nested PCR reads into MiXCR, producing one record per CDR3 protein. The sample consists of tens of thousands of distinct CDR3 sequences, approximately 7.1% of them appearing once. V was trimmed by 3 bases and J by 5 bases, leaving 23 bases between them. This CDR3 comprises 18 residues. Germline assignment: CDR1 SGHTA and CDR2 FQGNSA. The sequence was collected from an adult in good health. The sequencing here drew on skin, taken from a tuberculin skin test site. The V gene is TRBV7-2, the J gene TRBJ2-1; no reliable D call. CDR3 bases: TGTGCCAGCAGCTTGACGATTGGAGAGAGACCTACTAACAATGAGCAGTTCTTC. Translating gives CASSLTIGERPTNNEQFF.